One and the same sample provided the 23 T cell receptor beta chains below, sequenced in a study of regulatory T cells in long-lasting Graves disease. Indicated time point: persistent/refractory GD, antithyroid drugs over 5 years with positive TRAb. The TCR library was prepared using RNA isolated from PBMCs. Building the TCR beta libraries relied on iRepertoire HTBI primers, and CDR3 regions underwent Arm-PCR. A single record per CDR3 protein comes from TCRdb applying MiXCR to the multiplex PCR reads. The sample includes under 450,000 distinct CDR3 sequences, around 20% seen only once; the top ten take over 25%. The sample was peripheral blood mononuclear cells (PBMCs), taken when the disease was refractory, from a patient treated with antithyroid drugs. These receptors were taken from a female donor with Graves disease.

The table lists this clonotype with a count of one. CDR3 DNA sequence: TGTGCCAGCAGTACCCGGGTAGCCGGCGAGCAGTACTTC. Its protein is CASSTRVAGEQYF. The chain recombines TRBV6-1 with TRBJ2-7; the D is unclear. Germline lookup yields CDR1 MNHNS and CDR2 SASEGT. This CDR3 is built from 13 residues. Trimming stripped 5 bases from V and 6 bases from J, with 14 bases between.

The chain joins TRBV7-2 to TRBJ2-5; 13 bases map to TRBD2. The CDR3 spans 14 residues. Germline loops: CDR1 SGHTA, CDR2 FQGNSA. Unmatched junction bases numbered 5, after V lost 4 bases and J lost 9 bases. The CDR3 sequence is CASSYSGTSGAQYF. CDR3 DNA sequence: TGTGCCAGCAGCTATTCCGGGACTAGCGGGGCCCAGTACTTC. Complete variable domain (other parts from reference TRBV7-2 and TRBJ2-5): GAGVSQSPSNKVTEKGKDVELRCDPISGHTALYWYRQSLGQGLEFLIYFQGNSAPDKSGLPSDRFSAERTGGSVSTLTIQRTQQEDSAVYLCASSYSGTSGAQYFGPGTRLLVL.

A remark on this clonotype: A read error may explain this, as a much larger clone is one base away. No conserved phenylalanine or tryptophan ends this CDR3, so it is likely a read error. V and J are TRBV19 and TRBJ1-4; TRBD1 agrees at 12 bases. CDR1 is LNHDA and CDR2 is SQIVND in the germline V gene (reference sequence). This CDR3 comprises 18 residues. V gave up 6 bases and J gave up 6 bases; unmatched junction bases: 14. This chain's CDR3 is CASRLPGQGAPRDEKLFL. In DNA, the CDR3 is TGTGCCAGTAGGCTTCCGGGACAGGGGGCGCCAAGAGATGAAAAACTGTTTCTT.

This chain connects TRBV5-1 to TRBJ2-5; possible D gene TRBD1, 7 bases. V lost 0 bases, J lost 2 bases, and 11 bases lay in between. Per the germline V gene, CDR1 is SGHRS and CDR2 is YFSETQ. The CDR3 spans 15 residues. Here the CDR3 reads CASSLAAGQQETQYF. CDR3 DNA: TGCGCCAGCAGCTTGGCCGCGGGACAGCAAGAGACCCAGTACTTC.

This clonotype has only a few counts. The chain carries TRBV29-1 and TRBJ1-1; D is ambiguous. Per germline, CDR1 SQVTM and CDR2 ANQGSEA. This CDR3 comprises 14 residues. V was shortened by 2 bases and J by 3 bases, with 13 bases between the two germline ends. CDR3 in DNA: TGCAGCGTTGAAAAGGGTCGGACGGACACTGAAGCTTTCTTT. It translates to CSVEKGRTDTEAFF.

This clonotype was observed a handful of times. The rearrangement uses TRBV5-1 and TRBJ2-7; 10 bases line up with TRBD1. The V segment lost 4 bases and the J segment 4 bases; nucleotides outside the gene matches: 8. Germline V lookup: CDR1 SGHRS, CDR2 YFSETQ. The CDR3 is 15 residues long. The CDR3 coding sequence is TGCGCCAGCAGCAGACGAGACAGGGGGCTTTACGAGCAGTACTTC. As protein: CASSRRDRGLYEQYF.

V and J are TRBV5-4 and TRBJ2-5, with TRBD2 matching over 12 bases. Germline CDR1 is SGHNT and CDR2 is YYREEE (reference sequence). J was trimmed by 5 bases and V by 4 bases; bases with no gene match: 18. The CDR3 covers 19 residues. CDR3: CASSTEPPLAGGTGETQYF. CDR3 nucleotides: TGTGCCAGCAGCACTGAACCTCCACTAGCGGGAGGTACCGGGGAGACCCAGTACTTC.

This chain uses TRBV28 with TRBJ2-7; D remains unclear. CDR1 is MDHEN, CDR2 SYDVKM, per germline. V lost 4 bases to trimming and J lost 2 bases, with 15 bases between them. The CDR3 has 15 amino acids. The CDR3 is CASSSNGPKTYEQYF. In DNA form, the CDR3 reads TGTGCCAGCAGTTCAAACGGACCGAAAACCTACGAGCAGTACTTC.

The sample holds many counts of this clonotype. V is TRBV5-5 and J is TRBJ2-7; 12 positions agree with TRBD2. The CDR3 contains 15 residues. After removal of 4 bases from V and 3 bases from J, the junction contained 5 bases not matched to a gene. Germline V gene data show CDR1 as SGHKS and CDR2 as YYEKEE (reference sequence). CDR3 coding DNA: TGTGCCAGCAGCACCGCTAGCGGGAGGGGCTACGAGCAGTACTTC. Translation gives CASSTASGRGYEQYF.

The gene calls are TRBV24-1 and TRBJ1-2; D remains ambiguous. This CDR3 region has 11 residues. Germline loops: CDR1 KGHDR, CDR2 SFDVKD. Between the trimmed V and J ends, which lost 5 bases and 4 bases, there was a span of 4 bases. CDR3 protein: CATSAGYGYTF. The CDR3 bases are TGTGCCACCAGTGCAGGCTATGGCTACACCTTC.

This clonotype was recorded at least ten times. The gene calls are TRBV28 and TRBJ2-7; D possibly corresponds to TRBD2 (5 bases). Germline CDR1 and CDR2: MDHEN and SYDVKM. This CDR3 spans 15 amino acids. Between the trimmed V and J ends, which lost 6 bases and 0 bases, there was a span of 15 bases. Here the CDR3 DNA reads TGTGCCAGCAGCAGCCCACGGGATGCCTCCTACGAGCAGTACTTC. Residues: CASSSPRDASYEQYF.

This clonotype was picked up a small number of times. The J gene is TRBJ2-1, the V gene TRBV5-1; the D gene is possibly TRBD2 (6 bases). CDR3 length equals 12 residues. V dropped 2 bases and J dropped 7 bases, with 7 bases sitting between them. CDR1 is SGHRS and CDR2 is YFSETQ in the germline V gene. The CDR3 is CASSFAGNEQFF. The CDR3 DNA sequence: TGCGCCAGCAGCTTTGCGGGAAATGAGCAGTTCTTC.

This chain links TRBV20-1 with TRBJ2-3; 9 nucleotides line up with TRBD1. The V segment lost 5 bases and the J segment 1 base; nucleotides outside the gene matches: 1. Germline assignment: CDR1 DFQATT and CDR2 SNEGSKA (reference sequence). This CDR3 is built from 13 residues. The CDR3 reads CSARTGGTDTQYF. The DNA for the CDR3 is TGCAGTGCTCGGACAGGGGGCACAGATACGCAGTATTTT.

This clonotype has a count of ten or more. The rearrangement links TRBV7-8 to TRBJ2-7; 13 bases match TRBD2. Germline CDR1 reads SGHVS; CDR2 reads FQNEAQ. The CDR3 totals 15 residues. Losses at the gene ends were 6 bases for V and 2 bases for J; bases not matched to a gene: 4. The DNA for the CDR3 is TGTGCCAGCAGGGAAGGACTAGCGGGGGCCTACGAGCAGTACTTC. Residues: CASREGLAGAYEQYF.

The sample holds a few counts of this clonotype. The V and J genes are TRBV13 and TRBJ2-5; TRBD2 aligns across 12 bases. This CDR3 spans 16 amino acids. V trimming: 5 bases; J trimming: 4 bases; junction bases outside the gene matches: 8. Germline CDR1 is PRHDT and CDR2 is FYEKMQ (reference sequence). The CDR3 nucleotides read TGTGCCAGCAGCCGCGGACTAGCGGGAAGGCCAGAGACCCAGTACTTC. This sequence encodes CASSRGLAGRPETQYF.

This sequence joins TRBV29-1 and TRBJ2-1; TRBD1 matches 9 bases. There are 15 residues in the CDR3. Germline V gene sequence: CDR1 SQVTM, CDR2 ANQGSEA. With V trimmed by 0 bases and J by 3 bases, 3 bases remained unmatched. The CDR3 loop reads CSVEEGGQGYNEQFF. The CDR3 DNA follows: TGCAGCGTTGAAGAAGGGGGACAGGGCTACAATGAGCAGTTCTTC.

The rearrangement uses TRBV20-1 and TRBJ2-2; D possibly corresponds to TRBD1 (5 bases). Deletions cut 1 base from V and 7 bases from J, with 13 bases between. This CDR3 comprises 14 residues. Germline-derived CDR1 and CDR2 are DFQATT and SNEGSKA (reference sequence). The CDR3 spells CSARVGRAGGELFF. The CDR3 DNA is TGCAGTGCTAGAGTTGGCAGGGCAGGCGGGGAGCTGTTTTTT.

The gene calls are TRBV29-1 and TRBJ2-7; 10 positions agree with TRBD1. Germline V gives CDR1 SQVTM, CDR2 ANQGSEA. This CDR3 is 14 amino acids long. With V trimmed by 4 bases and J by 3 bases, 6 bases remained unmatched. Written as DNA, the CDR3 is TGCAGCGTTGGGACCGGGACAGGGGTCTACGAGCAGTACTTC. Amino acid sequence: CSVGTGTGVYEQYF.

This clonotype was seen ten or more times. CDR3 nucleotides: TGTGCCAGCTCGGGGACTAGTGGAGAGACCCAGTACTTC. Its protein is CASSGTSGETQYF. This rearrangement joins TRBV9 to TRBJ2-5, with 8 bases identical to TRBD2. The CDR3 covers 13 residues. Trimming removed 7 bases from V and 4 bases from J; junction bases left unmatched: 6. The germline V gene has CDR1 SGDLS and CDR2 YYNGEE.

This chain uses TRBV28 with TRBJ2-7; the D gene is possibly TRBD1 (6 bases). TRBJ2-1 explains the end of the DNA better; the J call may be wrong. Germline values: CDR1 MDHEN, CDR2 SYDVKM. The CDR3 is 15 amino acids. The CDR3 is CASSTAGTTVIEQFF. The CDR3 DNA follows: TGTGCCAGCAGTACCGCCGGGACAACGGTCATTGAGCAGTTCTTC.

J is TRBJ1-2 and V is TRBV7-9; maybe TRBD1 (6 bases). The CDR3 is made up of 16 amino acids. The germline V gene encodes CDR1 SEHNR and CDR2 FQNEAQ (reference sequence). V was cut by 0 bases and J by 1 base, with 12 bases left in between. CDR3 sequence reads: CASSLAPWTVNYGYTF. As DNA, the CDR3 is TGTGCCAGCAGCTTAGCGCCTTGGACAGTTAACTATGGCTACACCTTC. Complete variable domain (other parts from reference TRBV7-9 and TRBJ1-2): DTGVSQNPRHKITKRGQNVTFRCDPISEHNRLYWYRQTLGQGPEFLTYFQNEAQLEKSRLLSDRFSAERPKGSFSTLEIQRTEQGDSAMYLCASSLAPWTVNYGYTFGSGTRLTVV.

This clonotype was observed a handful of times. CDR3 residues: CASSPSRGHNYGYTF. The CDR3 coding sequence is TGTGCCAGCAGCCCCTCCAGGGGGCACAACTATGGCTACACCTTC. The chain employs TRBV11-2 and TRBJ1-2, with 8 nucleotides matching TRBD1. The CDR3 extends over 15 amino acids. Trimming removed 5 bases from V and 2 bases from J; junction bases left unmatched: 7. Germline CDR1 reads SGHAT; CDR2 reads FQNNGV.

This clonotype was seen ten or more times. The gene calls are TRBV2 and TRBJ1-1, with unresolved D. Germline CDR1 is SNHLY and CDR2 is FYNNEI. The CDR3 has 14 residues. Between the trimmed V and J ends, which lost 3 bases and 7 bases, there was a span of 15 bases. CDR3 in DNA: TGTGCCAGCAGTGAGGAGGTAATGGGCAGTGAAGCTTTCTTT. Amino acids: CASSEEVMGSEAFF.